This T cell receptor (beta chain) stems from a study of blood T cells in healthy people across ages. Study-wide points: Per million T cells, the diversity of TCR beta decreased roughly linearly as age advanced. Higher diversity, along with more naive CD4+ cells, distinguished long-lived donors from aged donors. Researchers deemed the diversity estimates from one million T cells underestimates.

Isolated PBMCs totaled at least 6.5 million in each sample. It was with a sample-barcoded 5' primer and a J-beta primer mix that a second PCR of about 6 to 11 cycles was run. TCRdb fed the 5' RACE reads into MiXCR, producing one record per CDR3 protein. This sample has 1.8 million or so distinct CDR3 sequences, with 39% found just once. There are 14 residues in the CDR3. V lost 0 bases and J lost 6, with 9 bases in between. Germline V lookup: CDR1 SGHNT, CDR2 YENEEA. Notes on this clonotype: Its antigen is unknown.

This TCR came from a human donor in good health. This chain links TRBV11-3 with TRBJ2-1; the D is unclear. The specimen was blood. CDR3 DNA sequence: TGTGCCAGCAGCTTAGAGACCTTAAGCAATGAGCAGTTCTTC. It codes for CASSLETLSNEQFF.